Sequencing of this T cell receptor beta chain was carried out in a study of STAT5B mutations in CD4+ large granular lymphocyte leukemia. Study-wide points: Compared with healthy controls (2/35), patient top clones favored TRBV06 (8/27).

As originally analysed: Lowest detectable productive clonotype frequency was 2.59 x 10-5. Repertoires were generated with immunoSEQ multiplex PCR, while TCRdb's copy carries only in-frame clones and drops some. That table furnishes V, J and clone size, whereas the DNA furnished D and trimming. The table shows around 50,000 clones, with about 80% occurring only once. V lost 6 bases to trimming and J lost 5 bases; unmatched junction nucleotides: 12. Per germline, CDR1 SGHTA and CDR2 FQGTGA. The CDR3 sequence is 15 residues long. On this clone itself: Its antigen is still unknown.

This receptor was obtained from a human donor in good health. This rearrangement joins TRBV7-3 to TRBJ1-2; 7 positions agree with TRBD1. The specimen sequenced was CD4+ T cells from blood buffy coats. The CDR3 DNA follows: TGTGCCAGCAGGCCCAACCGGGACAGCTTATATGGCTACACCTTC. Translated, it gives CASRPNRDSLYGYTF. Supplemented by reference TRBV7-3 and TRBJ1-2, the full variable domain reads GAGVSQTPSNKVTEKGKYVELRCDPISGHTALYWYRQSLGQGPEFLIYFQGTGAADDSGLPNDRFFAVRPEGSVSTLKIQRTERGDSAVYLCASRPNRDSLYGYTFGSGTRLTVV.